This TCR beta chain stems from a study of spatial heterogeneity in lung cancer. Stated time point: sample taken at primary tumor resection. TCRdb independently ran MiXCR on the 5' RACE reads; one entry per CDR3 protein. The table lists tens of thousands of distinct CDR3 sequences, 5% to 6.5% of them singletons. This clonotype was seen a handful of times. Trimming shortened V by 1 base and J by 4 bases, and 14 bases separated the two germline ends. Looked up from germline, CDR1 is SEHNR and CDR2 is FQNEAQ (reference sequence). The CDR3 has 16 residues. The sample consisted of PBMCs, taken at surgery. This sequence was found in a female donor with early-stage non-small cell lung cancer. The chain links TRBV7-9 to TRBJ1-5, with TRBD1 as a possible D gene (5 bases). DNA of the CDR3: TGTGCCAGCAGCTTAGGTGGTAGGGGTCGGAATCAGCCCCAGCATTTT. Its protein is CASSLGGRGRNQPQHF.